A single sample is the source of the 29 T cell receptor beta chains below, sequenced in a study of T cells in women clearing cervical HPV infection. Libraries were prepared by immunoSEQ multiplex PCR; TCRdb keeps only in-frame clonotypes and omits some of them. This repertoire includes approximately 15,000 clones. Sequenced material: blood buffy coat. The receptors were sampled from a woman aged 18 to 75 with a cervical HPV16 infection that either progressed to CIN3+ or cleared (not recorded which).

Regarding this clone: Read coverage stops 3 residues before the CDR3 terminus; the germline J gene supplies the remainder. This chain uses TRBV19 with TRBJ2-2, with D possibly TRBD1 on 5 matching bases. CDR3 size: 14 residues. In germline, CDR1 is LNHDA, CDR2 SQIVND (reference sequence). The DNA read from the CDR3 is TGTGCCAGTAGTTTGTCCTCTGGGGCCAACGTG. Its protein product is CASSLSSGANV. The full CDR3 protein reads CASSLSSGANVLFF.

Of note for this clone: The DNA ends 3 residues before the CDR3 does, and the rest of the CDR3 is filled in from the germline J gene. The chain combines TRBV2 with TRBJ2-7; D tentatively reads TRBD1 or TRBD2 (6 bases each). This CDR3 spans 14 amino acids. Trimming took off 7 bases at V and 3 bases at J, with 16 bases between the two ends. Germline values: CDR1 SNHLY, CDR2 FYNNEI. The covered CDR3 bases are TGTGCCAGCAAGGGGGAGGTATTAATCTACGAG. This encodes CASKGEVLIYE. The full CDR3 protein reads CASKGEVLIYEQYF. The full variable domain, with the rest looked up from reference TRBV2 and TRBJ2-7, is EPEVTQTPSHQVTQMGQEVILRCVPISNHLYFYWYRQILGQKVEFLVSFYNNEISEKSEIFDDQFSVERPDGSNFTLKIRSTKLEDSAMYFCASKGEVLIYEQYFGPGTRLTVT.

As concerns this clone: The germline gene is not matched at one end of the junction; a read error may be the cause. The read finishes 3 residues shy of the CDR3 end, and the germline J gene is used to complete it. Different DNA sequences within this sample yield the same CDR3. The chain couples TRBV29-1 to TRBJ1-3; TRBD1 is a possible D gene (6 bases). The CDR3 loop spans 12 amino acids. Germline CDR1 SQVTM, CDR2 ANQGSEA. The part of the CDR3 DNA that was read is TGCAGCGTGGACAGCGTTGGAAACACA. This gives the protein CSVDSVGNT. The complete CDR3 reads CSVDSVGNTIYF.

Of note for this clone: The sequenced fragment ends 3 residues before the CDR3 boundary, so the rest is inferred from the germline J gene. This chain links TRBV29-1 with TRBJ2-3; tentatively, D is TRBD1 (6 bases). Germline values: CDR1 SQVTM, CDR2 ANQGSEA. This CDR3 comprises 13 residues. V was clipped by 6 bases and J by 0 bases, with 10 bases between them. The CDR3 DNA, read in part, is TGCAGCGTAGAAACAGGGAGCACAGATACG. This sequence encodes CSVETGSTDT. The whole CDR3 region reads CSVETGSTDTQYF.

As regards this clone: One junction end does not reproduce the germline sequence, and a read error may be involved. The CDR3 end falls 3 residues outside the read, so it is completed with the germline J gene. The J gene is TRBJ1-6, the V gene TRBV7-7; 7 bases align to TRBD1. Germline V lookup: CDR1 SSHAT, CDR2 FNYEAQ (reference sequence). This CDR3 has 16 residues. CDR3 bases read: TGTGCTAGCAGCTTATTCCGACAGGGTTTCCGCTCACCC. It yields the protein CASSLFRQGFRSP. The CDR3 as a whole reads CASSLFRQGFRSPLHF. The entire variable domain, with the rest obtained from reference TRBV7-7 and TRBJ1-6, is as follows: GAGVSQSPRYKVTKRGQDVTLRCDPISSHATLYWYQQALGQGPEFLTYFNYEAQPDKSGLPSDRFSAERPEGSISTLTIQRTEQRDSAMYRCASSLFRQGFRSPLHFGNGTRLTVT.

This clone shows up as large by frequency. The read finishes 3 residues shy of the CDR3 end, and the germline J gene is used to complete it. The chain joins TRBV29-1 to TRBJ1-1, with a tentative D call TRBD1 (5 bases). The CDR3 loop spans 13 amino acids. CDR1 is SQVTM and CDR2 is ANQGSEA in the germline V gene. V was cut by 3 bases and J by 1 base, with 9 bases left in between. CDR3 DNA, as far as it was read: TGCAGCGTTGACCGTCAGGGGAACACTGAA. Amino acids: CSVDRQGNTE. The CDR3 reads in full as CSVDRQGNTEAFF.

Notes on this clone: The CDR3 end lies 3 residues beyond the end of the read and is filled in from the germline J gene. The chain joins TRBV5-6 to TRBJ2-4, with D perhaps matching TRBD1 (5 bases). Germline V gives CDR1 SGHDT, CDR2 YYEEEE. This CDR3 has 14 residues. The covered CDR3 bases are TGTGCCAGCAGCTTGGCCGCTGGGGCCGGTGGT. The encoded protein is CASSLAAGAGG. In full, the CDR3 is CASSLAAGAGGQYF.

Note on this clone: The sequence runs out 3 residues before the end of the CDR3; the remainder is reconstructed from the germline J gene. V and J are TRBV5-1 and TRBJ2-3; 11 nucleotides line up with TRBD2. The CDR3 totals 16 residues. Trimming cost V 2 bases and J 0 bases; bases outside gene matches: 2. Looked up from germline, CDR1 is SGHRS and CDR2 is YFSETQ. CDR3 DNA (partial): TGCGCCAGCAGCTTCCGGACTAGCGGGAGCACAGATACG. Translation gives CASSFRTSGSTDT. The whole CDR3 is CASSFRTSGSTDTQYF.

Turning to this clone: The read ends 3 residues early relative to the CDR3; the germline J gene fills the gap. The V and J genes are TRBV6-2 or TRBV6-3 and TRBJ1-5; 8 bases align to TRBD1. CDR3 size: 14 residues. Germline V lookup: CDR1 MNHEY, CDR2 SVGEGT. Trimming at V came to 5 bases and at J to 2 bases, leaving 2 bases not matched to a gene. CDR3 DNA (partial): TGTGCCAGCAGTCCGGACAGGGGCAATCAGCCC. Its translation: CASSPDRGNQP. The entire CDR3 is CASSPDRGNQPQHF.

As regards this clone: The read ends 3 residues before the CDR3 terminus; that terminus is restored from the germline J gene. V is TRBV30 and J is TRBJ1-4; TRBD1 agrees at 7 bases. The CDR3 totals 16 residues. Germline values: CDR1 GTSNPN, CDR2 SVGIG (reference sequence). The CDR3 region is CAWRGHDRAGANVLFF. The sequenced part of the CDR3 DNA is TGTGCCTGGAGGGGCCACGACAGGGCTGGGGCCAACGTA. The full variable domain, completed using reference TRBV30 and TRBJ1-4, is SQTIHQWPATLVQPVGSPLSLECTVEGTSNPNLYWYRQAAGRGLQLLFYSVGIGQISSEVPQNLSASRPQDRQFILSSKKLLLSDSGFYLCAWRGHDRAGANVLFFGSGTQLSVL.

With respect to this clone: The CDR3 end falls 3 residues outside the read, so it is completed with the germline J gene. This chain connects TRBV5-1 to TRBJ1-4; no reliable D call. CDR1 and CDR2 (germline): SGHRS, YFSETQ. The CDR3 runs 15 residues. With 0 bases removed from V and 5 bases from J, the gap between germline ends came to 11 bases. CDR3 residues: CASSLGASGNEKLFF. The sequenced CDR3 bases are TGCGCCAGCAGCTTGGGGGCCAGCGGGAATGAAAAA.

In the case of this clone: Sequencing ends 3 residues short of the CDR3 end; the germline J gene provides the rest. This CDR3 is also generated by other DNA sequences in the sample. The chain joins TRBV19 to TRBJ1-3, with unresolved D. V was trimmed by 7 bases and J by 0 bases, leaving 10 bases between them. The CDR3 is 14 amino acids. Germline CDR1 is LNHDA and CDR2 is SQIVND (reference sequence). CDR3 bases read: TGTGCCAGTAAACCAGGAAACTCTGGAAACACC. It specifies CASKPGNSGNT. The complete CDR3 protein is CASKPGNSGNTIYF.

On this clone: The read ends 3 residues before the CDR3 terminus; that terminus is restored from the germline J gene. This CDR3 is also generated by other DNA sequences in the sample. The chain uses TRBV20-1 and TRBJ2-1; 9 positions agree with TRBD2. This CDR3 region has 13 residues. Germline CDR1 reads DFQATT; CDR2 reads SNEGSKA (reference sequence). V was clipped by 5 bases and J by 4 bases; unmatched bases: 3. The covered CDR3 bases are TGCAGTGCTCGGGCGGGGGGGTACAATGAG. It yields the protein CSARAGGYNE. The complete CDR3 protein is CSARAGGYNEQFF.

In regard to this clone: The CDR3 end lies 3 residues beyond the end of the read and is filled in from the germline J gene. The rearrangement joins TRBV18 to TRBJ1-2, with 9 bases that match TRBD1. The ends lost 4 bases at V and 5 bases at J; junction bases unmatched: 2. Germline assignment: CDR1 KGHSH and CDR2 LQKENI. This CDR3 contains 13 residues. Partial CDR3 DNA: TGTGCCAGCTCACGGGACAGGGATTATGGC. Amino acids: CASSRDRDYG. The full CDR3 is CASSRDRDYGYTF.

Of note for this clone: The read halts 3 residues ahead of the CDR3 end, with the missing end drawn from the germline J gene. This chain links TRBV7-3 with TRBJ2-7, with D perhaps matching TRBD2 (7 bases). The CDR3 is 14 amino acids. The V end lost 1 base, the J end lost 3 bases, and 10 bases lay between the germline ends. The germline V gene encodes CDR1 SGHTA and CDR2 FQGTGA. The CDR3 sequence: CASSLMGGLYEQYF. CDR3 DNA, as far as it was read: TGTGCCAGCAGCTTAATGGGGGGGCTCTACGAG.

A word on this clone: Coverage ceases 3 residues before the CDR3 finishes, and the germline J gene fills in the end. The rearrangement links TRBV30 to TRBJ1-2; D perhaps matches TRBD1 (6 bases). Germline values: CDR1 GTSNPN, CDR2 SVGIG (reference sequence). The CDR3 is made up of 14 amino acids. CDR3 DNA (partial): TGTGCCTGGAGTAACACAGGGAAATTGGACATC. This codes for CAWSNTGKLDI. The full CDR3 protein is CAWSNTGKLDIYTF. The complete variable domain, with remaining parts taken from reference TRBV30 and TRBJ1-2, reads SQTIHQWPATLVQPVGSPLSLECTVEGTSNPNLYWYRQAAGRGLQLLFYSVGIGQISSEVPQNLSASRPQDRQFILSSKKLLLSDSGFYLCAWSNTGKLDIYTFGSGTRLTVV.

Comments on this clone: Sequencing ends 3 residues short of the CDR3 end; the germline J gene provides the rest. The chain uses TRBV7-9 and TRBJ2-2, with D unclear. Per the germline V gene, CDR1 is SEHNR and CDR2 is FQNEAQ (reference sequence). The CDR3 totals 15 residues. Partial CDR3 DNA: TGTGCCAGCAGCTTAGGATTGCAGGAAAATGAAAAG. Translating gives CASSLGLQENEK. In full, the CDR3 is CASSLGLQENEKLFF.

As to this clone: The sequence runs out 3 residues before the end of the CDR3; the remainder is reconstructed from the germline J gene. This chain uses TRBV5-4 with TRBJ2-5; possible D gene TRBD2, 5 bases. CDR1 is SGHNT, CDR2 YYREEE, per germline (reference sequence). The CDR3 length is 13 residues. V dropped 4 bases and J dropped 2 bases, with 9 bases sitting between them. The covered CDR3 bases are TGTGCCAGCAGCGCGGGCGGACAAGAGACC. Residues: CASSAGGQET. The full CDR3 sequence reads CASSAGGQETQYF.

Comment on this clone: The DNA ends 3 residues before the CDR3 does, and the rest of the CDR3 is filled in from the germline J gene. This rearrangement joins TRBV7-3 to TRBJ2-3; D uncertain. CDR1 SGHTA and CDR2 FQGTGA come from the germline V gene. V shed 3 bases and J shed 5 bases, with 9 bases lying between them. The CDR3 is 13 residues long. CDR3 DNA (partial): TGTGCCAGCAGCTTGTTCGGCGGAGATACG. The encoded protein is CASSLFGGDT. The entire CDR3 sequence reads CASSLFGGDTQYF.

A note on this clone: The read ends 3 residues early relative to the CDR3; the germline J gene fills the gap. V usage is TRBV7-9 and J usage is TRBJ1-1; D is undetermined. V was clipped by 3 bases and J by 0 bases, with 11 bases between them. Germline values: CDR1 SEHNR, CDR2 FQNEAQ (reference sequence). The CDR3 totals 15 residues. The chain's CDR3 is CASSFEWAMNTEAFF. The CDR3 bases that were read are TGTGCCAGCAGCTTTGAGTGGGCCATGAACACTGAA. The full variable domain, rest sourced from reference TRBV7-9 and TRBJ1-1, is DTGVSQNPRHKITKRGQNVTFRCDPISEHNRLYWYRQTLGQGPEFLTYFQNEAQLEKSRLLSDRFSAERPKGSFSTLEIQRTEQGDSAMYLCASSFEWAMNTEAFFGQGTRLTVV.

Comment on this clone: The read ends 3 residues shy of where the CDR3 ends; the end is completed using the germline J gene. The chain carries TRBV5-1 and TRBJ2-2; 8 bases agree with TRBD1. CDR1 SGHRS and CDR2 YFSETQ come from the germline V gene. The CDR3 spans 14 residues. CDR3 DNA, as far as it was read: TGCGCCACCAAGACGACAGGGGTCGATTCACCG. Translation gives CATKTTGVDSP. The whole CDR3 region reads CATKTTGVDSPLFF.

About this clone itself: The read ends 3 residues early relative to the CDR3; the germline J gene fills the gap. This chain uses TRBV5-6 with TRBJ1-2; possible D gene TRBD1, 6 bases. The CDR3 is 15 amino acids. CDR1 SGHDT and CDR2 YYEEEE come from the germline V gene. The CDR3 bases that were read are TGTGCCAGCAGCTTGAAAGGACAGACCCACCAAGGC. Translating gives CASSLKGQTHQG. The full CDR3 reads CASSLKGQTHQGYTF.

As concerns this clone: The read is 3 residues too short to cover the CDR3 end, so that end is filled in from the germline J gene. The chain joins TRBV30 to TRBJ2-5; D is perhaps TRBD1 or TRBD2 (5 bases each). The CDR3 is 12 residues long. The V and J ends lost 1 base and 6 bases respectively, with 9 bases between them. Per germline, CDR1 GTSNPN and CDR2 SVGIG (reference sequence). CDR3 residues: CAWSEGRQTQYF. CDR3 DNA (partial): TGTGCCTGGAGTGAGGGGAGACAGACC.

As regards this clone: With the read ending 3 residues before the CDR3 end, the germline J gene is used to fill in that end. The chain has TRBV5-1 and TRBJ1-1; maybe TRBD1 (5 bases). Germline values: CDR1 SGHRS, CDR2 YFSETQ. Trimming stripped 4 bases from V and 1 base from J, with 8 bases between. This CDR3 has 13 amino acids. CDR3 amino acids: CASSGGWNTEAFF. CDR3 DNA, as far as it was read: TGCGCCAGCAGCGGGGGGTGGAACACTGAA.

Worth noting for this clone: The read ends 3 residues shy of where the CDR3 ends; the end is completed using the germline J gene. This sequence joins TRBV30 and TRBJ1-2, with D unclear. Germline CDR1 is GTSNPN and CDR2 is SVGIG (reference sequence). CDR3 length equals 11 residues. This CDR3 reads CAWGRENGYTF. The DNA read from the CDR3 is TGTGCCTGGGGCAGAGAGAACGGC.

Points on this clone: The read halts 3 residues ahead of the CDR3 end, with the missing end drawn from the germline J gene. This chain uses TRBV7-6 with TRBJ2-1; unclear D gene. There are 13 residues in the CDR3. Trimming removed 1 base at V and 5 bases at J, with 6 bases between. Looked up from germline, CDR1 is SGHVS and CDR2 is FNYEAQ. Incomplete CDR3 DNA: TGTGCCAGCAGCTTAGATCAAAACAATGAG. Translation: CASSLDQNNE. In full, the CDR3 is CASSLDQNNEQFF. Supplemented by reference TRBV7-6 and TRBJ2-1, the full variable domain reads GAGVSQSPRYKVTKRGQDVALRCDPISGHVSLYWYRQALGQGPEFLTYFNYEAQQDKSGLPNDRFSAERPEGSISTLTIQRTEQRDSAMYRCASSLDQNNEQFFGPGTRLTVL.

A note on this clone: Sequencing ends 3 residues short of the CDR3 end; the germline J gene provides the rest. V and J are TRBV7-3 and TRBJ2-3, with 11 bases identical to TRBD2. Germline lookup yields CDR1 SGHTA and CDR2 FQGTGA. This CDR3 spans 16 amino acids. CDR3 DNA, as far as it was read: TGTGCCAGCAGCGTCTTAGCGGGGGGGCCCAAAGAGACG. Translated: CASSVLAGGPKET. The CDR3 in full is CASSVLAGGPKETQYF. The complete variable domain, with remaining parts taken from reference TRBV7-3 and TRBJ2-3, reads GAGVSQTPSNKVTEKGKYVELRCDPISGHTALYWYRQSLGQGPEFLIYFQGTGAADDSGLPNDRFFAVRPEGSVSTLKIQRTERGDSAVYLCASSVLAGGPKETQYFGPGTRLTVL.

On this clone: The read ends 3 residues early relative to the CDR3; the germline J gene fills the gap. V and J are TRBV2 and TRBJ1-1; D is uncertain. Germline V gene lookup returns CDR1 SNHLY and CDR2 FYNNEI. The CDR3 covers 13 residues. With 4 bases removed from V and 3 bases from J, the gap between germline ends came to 9 bases. The CDR3: CASSGVAYTEAFF. The covered CDR3 bases are TGTGCCAGCAGTGGGGTAGCCTACACTGAA.

Remarks on this clone: The CDR3 goes on 3 residues after the read ends, and that part is filled in from the germline J gene. This sequence joins TRBV19 and TRBJ1-5; TRBD1 matches 8 bases. The germline gives CDR1 LNHDA, CDR2 SQIVND (reference sequence). The CDR3 covers 16 residues. The V gene end was trimmed by 5 bases and the J gene end by 3 bases; junction bases not matched to a gene: 9. CDR3 protein: CASSERTGLLNQPQHF. The CDR3 bases that were read are TGTGCCAGTAGTGAAAGGACAGGGTTACTCAATCAGCCC.